This T cell receptor beta chain was retrieved from a study of Graves' ophthalmopathy and Graves' hyperthyroidism. CDR1 is SQVTM, CDR2 ANQGSEA, per germline. The length of the CDR3 is 12 residues. With 4 bases removed from V and 7 bases from J, the gap between germline ends came to 13 bases. This clonotype was seen at least ten times. Amplified TCR beta CDR3 regions were obtained using RNA transcripts as template. First-round RT-PCR relied on HTBI primers, and a second-round multiplex PCR came next. TCRdb independently ran MiXCR on the multiplex PCR reads; one entry per CDR3 protein. Of more than 300,000 distinct CDR3 sequences listed, 17% are singletons.

The origin of this receptor is an adult woman with stable Graves' hyperthyroidism. The V call is TRBV29-1, the J call TRBJ2-5; possible D gene TRBD2, 6 bases. Sequenced input: peripheral blood. The CDR3: CSVGGGTGTQYF. DNA for the CDR3: TGCAGCGTTGGAGGCGGGACGGGGACCCAGTACTTC.